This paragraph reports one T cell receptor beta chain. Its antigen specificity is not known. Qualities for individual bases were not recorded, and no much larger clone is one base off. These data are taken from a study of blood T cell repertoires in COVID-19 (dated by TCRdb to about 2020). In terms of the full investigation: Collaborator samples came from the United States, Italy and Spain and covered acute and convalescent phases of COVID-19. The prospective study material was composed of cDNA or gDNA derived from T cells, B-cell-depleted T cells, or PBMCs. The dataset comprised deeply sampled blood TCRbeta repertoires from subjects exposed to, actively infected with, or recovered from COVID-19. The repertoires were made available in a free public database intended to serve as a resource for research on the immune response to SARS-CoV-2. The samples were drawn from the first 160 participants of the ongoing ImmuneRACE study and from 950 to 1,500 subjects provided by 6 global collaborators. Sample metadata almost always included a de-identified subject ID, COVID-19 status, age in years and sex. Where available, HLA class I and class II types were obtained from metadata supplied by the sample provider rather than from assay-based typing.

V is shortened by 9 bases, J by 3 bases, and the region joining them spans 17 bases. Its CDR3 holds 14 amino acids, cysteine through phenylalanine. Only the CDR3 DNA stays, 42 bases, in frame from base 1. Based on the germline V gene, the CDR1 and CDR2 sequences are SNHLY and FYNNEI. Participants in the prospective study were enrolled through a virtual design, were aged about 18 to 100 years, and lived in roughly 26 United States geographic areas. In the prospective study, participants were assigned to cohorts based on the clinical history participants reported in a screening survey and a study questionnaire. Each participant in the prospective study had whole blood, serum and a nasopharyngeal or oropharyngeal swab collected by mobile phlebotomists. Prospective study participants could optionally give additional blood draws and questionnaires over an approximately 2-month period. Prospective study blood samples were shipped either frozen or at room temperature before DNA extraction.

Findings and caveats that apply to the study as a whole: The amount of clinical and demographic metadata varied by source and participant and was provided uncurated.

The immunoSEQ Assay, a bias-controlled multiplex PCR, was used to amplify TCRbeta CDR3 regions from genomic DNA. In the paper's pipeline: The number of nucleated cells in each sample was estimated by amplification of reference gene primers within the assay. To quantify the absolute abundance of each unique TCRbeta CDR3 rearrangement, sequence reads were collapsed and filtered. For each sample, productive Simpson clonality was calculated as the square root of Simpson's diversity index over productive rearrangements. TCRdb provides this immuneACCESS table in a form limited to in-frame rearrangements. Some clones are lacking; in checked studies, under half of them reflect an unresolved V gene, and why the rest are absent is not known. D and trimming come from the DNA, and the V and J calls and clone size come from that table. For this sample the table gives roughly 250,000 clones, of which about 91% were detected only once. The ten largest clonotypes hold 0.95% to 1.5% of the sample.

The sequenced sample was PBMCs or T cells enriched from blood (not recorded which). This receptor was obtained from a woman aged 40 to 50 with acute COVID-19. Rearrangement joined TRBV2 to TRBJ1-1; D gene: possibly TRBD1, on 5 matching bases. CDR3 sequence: CASGGEFGYTEAFF. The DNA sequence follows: TGTGCCAGTGGGGGGGAGTTTGGATACACTGAAGCTTTCTTT.